This TCR beta chain was sequenced during a study of a mutant IDH1 vaccine in newly diagnosed glioma. The wider study: Visits V12 and V13 fell at weeks 35 and 47, respectively.

Time point noted: week 47, end of study. Each vaccine dose was 300 ug of mutant IDH1 20-mer peptide, with topical imiquimod. Astrocytomas that were new, WHO grade 3 or 4, IDH1-mutant and ATRX-lost were present in the donors. Germline V gene sequence: CDR1 SGDLS, CDR2 YYNGEE. Trimming at V came to 4 bases and at J to 0 bases, leaving 9 bases not matched to a gene. The CDR3 length is 16 residues. Comments on this clone: The antigen is undetermined.

Assay used: immunoSEQ multiplex PCR; TCRdb lists only in-frame clones, some missing. In the table there are roughly 34,000 clones, about nine tenths of which are singletons. The input for sequencing was PBMCs, taken from a glioma patient whose treatment included an IDH1 peptide vaccine. The genes are TRBV9 and TRBJ2-7, with 8 bases fitting TRBD2. The receptor was isolated from a woman aged 40 to 50 with glioma. CDR3 region: CASSPRGAGGSYEQYF. The DNA of the CDR3 is TGTGCCAGCAGCCCCCGGGGGGCGGGAGGCTCCTACGAGCAGTACTTC. The full variable domain, in which reference TRBV9 and TRBJ2-7 provide the parts outside the CDR3, is DSGVTQTPKHLITATGQRVTLRCSPRSGDLSVYWYQQSLDQGLQFLIQYYNGEERAKGNILERFSAQQFPDLHSELNLSSLELGDSALYFCASSPRGAGGSYEQYFGPGTRLTVT.